This T cell receptor beta chain appears in the sequencing data of a study of T cell responses to AZD1222 COVID-19 vaccine. Generated by immunoSEQ multiplex PCR, the TCRdb table keeps only in-frame clones and is missing some. This table has around 130,000 clones, 94% appearing once. Concerning this clone itself: Its antigen remains unknown.

Study-level results: Mapped onto spike, vaccine-associated CD4 TCRs spanned it and were dominant at 160-218 and 743-854. Donors were chiefly white British, with a greater number of females, and clonal diversity was perhaps underestimated. Baseline seropositivity characterized only a handful of AZD1222 recipients.

The clonotype was recovered from an adult in good health. Sequences were derived from peripheral blood, sampled on day 0 of AZD1222 vaccination.

The CDR3 bases are TGTGCCAGCAGCTTGACCCGGGGCTCCTACAATGAGCAGTTCTTC. Amino acid sequence: CASSLTRGSYNEQFF. V usage is TRBV7-9 and J usage is TRBJ2-1; TRBD2 is a possible D gene (5 bases). V was shortened by 3 bases and J by 0 bases, with 9 bases between the two germline ends. CDR3 size: 15 residues. Germline V gene sequence: CDR1 SEHNR, CDR2 FQNEAQ (reference sequence).